The source of this T cell receptor beta chain is a study of T-cell memory formation after mild COVID-19. This clonotype was observed at least ten times. Its specificity is not known. The study, taken as a whole, reports: Mainly CM and EM harbored the contracting CD4+ clones; mainly EMRA harbored the CD8+ ones. Cross-reactive memory apparently joined, as some responding clones appeared in pre-infection memory.

Per the germline V gene, CDR1 is MNHEY and CDR2 is SMNVEV (reference sequence). Germline trimming cut 11 bases from V and 4 bases from J; bases unmatched to any gene: 9. The CDR3 covers 14 residues. UMIs and sample barcodes were carried by the TCR alpha and TCR beta cDNA libraries that 5'RACE produced using constant-segment primers. TCRdb called the 5' RACE reads again in MiXCR, with one record for every CDR3 protein. The sample yields hundreds of thousands of distinct CDR3 sequences, roughly an eighth seen once. The source is a young man who had mild COVID-19 (a few samples of this study predate the infection). Cell type and time point are not known. The chain uses TRBV27 and TRBJ2-3; 10 nucleotides match TRBD2. The source material was PBMCs or a T cell subset sorted from them (not recorded which). CDR3 amino acids: CAARSGGAADTQYF. The DNA for the CDR3 is TGTGCCGCCCGAAGCGGGGGGGCCGCAGATACGCAGTATTTT.